This T cell receptor (beta chain) was captured in a study of T cell responses to AZD1222 COVID-19 vaccine (dated by TCRdb to the early 2020s). Concerning the study at large: AZD1222 recipients with second doses at about 4 weeks or about 12 weeks were pooled, because spike-specific TCR depth and breadth did not differ between schedules. TCR sequencing covered about 230 trial participants: 200 to 220 given two doses of AZD1222 and 26 given two doses of MenACWY control vaccine. Trial participants were enrolled by age into 18-55, 56-69 and 70-plus year subgroups, with approximately 150, 30 and 60 TCR-sequenced participants respectively.

Paper-wide results and their limitations: After two AZD1222 doses, both the breadth and the depth of spike-specific TCRs were significantly higher than at day 0 and than in MenACWY recipients. Conclusions about previously exposed vaccinees are limited, since just 5 or 6 AZD1222 recipients were seropositive for SARS-CoV-2 at baseline. Because no day 14 peak-response samples were available, repertoires were characterized only after the peak T cell response. Participants were mostly white British, with more females than males. The authors suggested clonal diversity may have been underestimated. Reportedly, almost half of the unique spike-specific TCRs recognized epitopes lying outside the regions that are mutated in the B.1.351 and B.1.1.7 variants. The 56-69-year group was small, and its depth increase did not reach significance, likely because of low power. The whole spike protein was spanned by vaccine-associated CD4 TCRs, and dominant responses were seen in regions 160-218 and 743-854.

The CDR3 regions of human TCRbeta chains were analyzed by immunosequencing. On the authors' methods: Repertoire TCRs were checked for matches against a reference library of SARS-CoV-2-specific TCRs that had been generated using the MIRA antigen-specificity platform. Breadth was defined as the fraction of unique TCRs that were SARS-CoV-2-associated, and depth was defined as the fraction of total T cells that were SARS-CoV-2-associated. Using the MIRA data, each spike-specific TCR was assigned both to the spike region to which the TCR was reactive and to a CD4 or CD8 class. Log10-transformed breadth and depth values were compared by one-way ANOVA with Sidak's multiple comparisons tests. TCRdb provides this immuneACCESS table in a form limited to in-frame rearrangements. Some clones are lacking; in checked studies, under half of them reflect an unresolved V gene, and why the rest are absent is not known. That table supplies the V and J calls and clone size; D and trimming were determined from the DNA. The sample profile shows approximately 110,000 clones; more than 75% of them were found once. The top ten clonotypes cover around 2.5% of the sample.

The germline V gene (reference sequence) supplies CDR1 LNHDA and CDR2 SQIVND. V was cut back by 1 base and J by 3 bases, leaving a gap of 10 bases between them. Including the terminal cysteine and phenylalanine, the CDR3 comprises 14 residues. The entry retains the CDR3 DNA only, 42 bases that are in frame from base 1. For this clone: Its antigen is unknown. Nothing much larger sits one base from this clone, and base qualities are not available.

The time point label on this specimen signifies: baseline before first vaccination. The vaccinee samples were drawn from two UK trials, COV001 and COV002, one of which was a single-blind randomized controlled phase 2/3 trial testing AZD1222 (ChAdOx1 nCoV-19) in healthy adults. For TCRbeta chain sequencing, PBMC samples from trial participants were taken at day 0 and at day 28 after the second dose. The sample in question was peripheral blood, obtained on day 0 of AZD1222 vaccination. The receptor comes from an adult in good health. This chain is built from TRBV19 and TRBJ2-7; no confident D gene assignment can be made. The CDR3 corresponds to CASSIGRRSYEQYF. In nucleotides, the sequence is TGTGCCAGTAGTATAGGCCGCCGGAGCTACGAGCAGTACTTC.